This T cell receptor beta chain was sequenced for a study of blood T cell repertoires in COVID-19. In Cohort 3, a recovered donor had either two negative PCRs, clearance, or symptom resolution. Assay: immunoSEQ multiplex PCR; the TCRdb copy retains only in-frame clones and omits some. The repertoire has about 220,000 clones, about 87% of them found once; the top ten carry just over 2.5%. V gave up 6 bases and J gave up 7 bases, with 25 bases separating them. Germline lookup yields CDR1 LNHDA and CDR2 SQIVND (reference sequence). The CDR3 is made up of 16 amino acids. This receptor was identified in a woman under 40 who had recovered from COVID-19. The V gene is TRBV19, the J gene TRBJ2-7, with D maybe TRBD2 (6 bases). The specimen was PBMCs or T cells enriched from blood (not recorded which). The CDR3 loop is CASRKGRSGTAEEQYF. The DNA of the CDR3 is TGTGCCAGTAGAAAGGGGAGGTCCGGGACTGCAGAGGAGCAGTACTTC.